Shown below are 10 T cell receptor beta chains from a single sample sequenced in a study of T-cell memory formation after mild COVID-19. TCRdb analysed the 5' RACE reads with MiXCR anew, one entry per CDR3 protein. The repertoire holds 98,000 or so distinct CDR3 sequences, roughly a sixth seen once, with roughly 5.5% in the top ten. The source material was PBMCs or a T cell subset sorted from them (not recorded which). Receptors originate from a man younger than 35 who had mild COVID-19 (a few samples of this study predate the infection). Cell type and time point are not known.

Ten or more counts support this clonotype. The rearrangement links TRBV7-2 to TRBJ2-2, with 8 bases fitting TRBD2. Germline-derived CDR1 and CDR2 are SGHTA and FQGNSA. The J segment lost 9 bases and the V segment lost 4 bases, leaving 16 bases of the junction unmatched. This CDR3 is built from 17 residues. This CDR3 reads CASSSIWGLVGHRELFF. In nucleotides, the CDR3 is TGTGCCAGCAGCTCCATCTGGGGACTAGTCGGCCACCGGGAGCTGTTTTTT.

A few counts support this clonotype. The chain uses TRBV10-3 and TRBJ2-1; 8 bases are shared with TRBD2. With V trimmed by 8 bases and J by 0 bases, 0 bases remained unmatched. The CDR3 has 13 residues. CDR1 is ENHRY, CDR2 SYGVKD, per germline. This CDR3 reads CAIAGGSYNEQFF. The CDR3 DNA reads TGTGCCATCGCGGGGGGCTCCTACAATGAGCAGTTCTTC.

The chain employs TRBV5-1 and TRBJ2-1, with 12 bases lining up with TRBD1. Unmatched junction bases numbered 12, after V lost 4 bases and J lost 10 bases. CDR3 length: 16 residues. Germline loops: CDR1 SGHRS, CDR2 YFSETQ. CDR3 protein: CASSPGSGQGAKEQFF. In DNA form, the CDR3 reads TGCGCCAGCAGCCCCGGGTCGGGACAGGGGGCAAAGGAGCAGTTCTTC. Looking up the rest from reference TRBV5-1 and TRBJ2-1 gives the full variable domain: KAGVTQTPRYLIKTRGQQVTLSCSPISGHRSVSWYQQTPGQGLQFLFEYFSETQRNKGNFPGRFSGRQFSNSRSEMNVSTLELGDSALYLCASSPGSGQGAKEQFFGPGTRLTVL.

This chain uses TRBV7-2 with TRBJ1-5; TRBD1 might be the D (5 bases). The germline V and J ends were trimmed by 3 bases and 1 base, with 19 bases remaining between them. This CDR3 region has 18 residues. CDR1 and CDR2 from the germline V gene are SGHTA and FQGNSA. The CDR3 nucleotides are TGTGCCAGCAGCTTGACTTTTCGTGAAGGGGCGAGCAATCAGCCCCAGCATTTT. Protein product: CASSLTFREGASNQPQHF.

This clonotype was counted ten times or more. The chain recombines TRBV6-5 with TRBJ2-7; D unresolved. The V end lost 5 bases, the J end lost 7 bases, and 15 bases lay between the germline ends. This CDR3 has 13 residues. Germline V gene sequence: CDR1 MNHEY, CDR2 SVGAGI. The CDR3 region has the DNA TGTGCCAGCAGTCCCCCCTCAAGGGTTGAGCAGTACTTC. Its protein is CASSPPSRVEQYF.

This chain links TRBV24-1 with TRBJ2-5; D gene ambiguous. CDR3 length: 13 residues. CDR1 is KGHDR, CDR2 SFDVKD, per germline. V was pared by 4 bases and J by 1 base, with 6 bases between. Here the CDR3 reads CATSEGSQETQYF. The CDR3 nucleotides are TGTGCCACCAGTGAGGGCAGCCAAGAGACCCAGTACTTC.

There are a few counts of this clonotype. Here the CDR3 DNA reads TGCGCCAGCAGCTCATCATCGGGACAGGGTTTAGGTCTCGAAAGCTACAATGAGCAGTTCTTC. Translation: CASSSSSGQGLGLESYNEQFF. The chain combines TRBV5-1 with TRBJ2-1, with TRBD1 matching over 9 bases. This CDR3 is 21 amino acids long. CDR1 is SGHRS and CDR2 is YFSETQ in the germline V gene. Losses at the gene ends were 3 bases for V and 3 bases for J; bases not matched to a gene: 22. The full variable domain, in which reference TRBV5-1 and TRBJ2-1 provide the parts outside the CDR3, is KAGVTQTPRYLIKTRGQQVTLSCSPISGHRSVSWYQQTPGQGLQFLFEYFSETQRNKGNFPGRFSGRQFSNSRSEMNVSTLELGDSALYLCASSSSSGQGLGLESYNEQFFGPGTRLTVL.

This clonotype showed up just a few times. This chain joins TRBV7-2 and TRBJ2-6; 7 nucleotides align to TRBD1. Per the germline V gene, CDR1 is SGHTA and CDR2 is FQGNSA. The CDR3 spans 16 residues. J lost 2 bases, V lost 1 base, and 2 bases had no gene match. The CDR3: CASSLGTGAGANVLTF. The CDR3 DNA follows: TGTGCCAGCAGCTTAGGGACAGGTGCTGGGGCCAACGTCCTGACTTTC.

This clonotype came up a few times. The CDR3 is CASSPAFNEQFF. The CDR3 DNA sequence: TGTGCCAGCAGCCCCGCGTTCAATGAGCAGTTCTTC. The J gene is TRBJ2-1, the V gene TRBV9, with D hard to call. V was clipped by 4 bases and J by 6 bases, with 8 bases between them. Germline-derived CDR1 and CDR2 are SGDLS and YYNGEE. This CDR3 comprises 12 residues.

This clonotype was seen more than once but under ten times. The chain has TRBV7-2 and TRBJ2-7; D possibly corresponds to TRBD1 (6 bases). The germline V gene encodes CDR1 SGHTA and CDR2 FQGNSA. The CDR3 contains 16 residues. Trimming shortened V by 5 bases and J by 0 bases, and 17 bases separated the two germline ends. The CDR3 sequence is CASSLTGSIPSYEQYV. The CDR3 coding sequence is TGTGCCAGCAGCCTTACAGGGAGCATCCCCTCCTACGAGCAGTACGTC.